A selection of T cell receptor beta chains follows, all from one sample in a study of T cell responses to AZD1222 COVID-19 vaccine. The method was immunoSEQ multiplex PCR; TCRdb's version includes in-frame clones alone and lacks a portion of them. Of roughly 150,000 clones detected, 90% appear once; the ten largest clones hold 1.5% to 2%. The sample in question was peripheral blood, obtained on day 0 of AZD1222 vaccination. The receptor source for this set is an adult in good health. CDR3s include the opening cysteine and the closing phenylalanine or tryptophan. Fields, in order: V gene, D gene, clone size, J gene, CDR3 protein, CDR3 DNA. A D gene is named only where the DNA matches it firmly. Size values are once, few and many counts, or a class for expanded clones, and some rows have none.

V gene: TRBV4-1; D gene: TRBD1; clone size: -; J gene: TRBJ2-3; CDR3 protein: CASRNRGMTDTQYF; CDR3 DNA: TGCGCCAGCAGGAACAGGGGGATGACAGATACGCAGTATTTT
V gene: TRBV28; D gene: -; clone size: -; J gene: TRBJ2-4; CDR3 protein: CASSSTSTQAKNIQYF; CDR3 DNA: TGTGCCAGCAGTTCTACATCGACACAAGCCAAAAACATTCAGTACTTC
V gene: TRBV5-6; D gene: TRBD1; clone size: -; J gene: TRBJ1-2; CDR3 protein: CASSLDRFYGYTF; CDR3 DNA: TGTGCCAGCAGCCTGGACAGGTTCTATGGCTACACCTTC
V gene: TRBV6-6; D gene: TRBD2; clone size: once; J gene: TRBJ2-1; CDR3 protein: CASSQGTSGLFDEQFF; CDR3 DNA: TGTGCCAGCAGCCAAGGGACTAGCGGTTTATTCGATGAGCAGTTCTTC
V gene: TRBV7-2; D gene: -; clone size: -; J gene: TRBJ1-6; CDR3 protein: CASSPAGGPGSPLHF; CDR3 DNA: TGTGCCAGCAGCCCCGCGGGGGGACCAGGTTCACCCCTCCACTTT
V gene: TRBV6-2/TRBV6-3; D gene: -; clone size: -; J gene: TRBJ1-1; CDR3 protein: CASSYPGSNTEAFF; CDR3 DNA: TGTGCCAGCAGTTACCCGGGGAGCAACACTGAAGCTTTCTTT
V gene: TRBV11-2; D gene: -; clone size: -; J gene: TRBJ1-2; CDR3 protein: CASSLGTANYGYTF; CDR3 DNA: TGTGCCAGCAGCTTAGGGACAGCTAACTATGGCTACACCTTC
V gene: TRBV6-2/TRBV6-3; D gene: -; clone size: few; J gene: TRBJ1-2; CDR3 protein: CASSETGRNYGYTF; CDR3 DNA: TGTGCCAGCAGTGAGACGGGACGGAACTATGGCTACACCTTC
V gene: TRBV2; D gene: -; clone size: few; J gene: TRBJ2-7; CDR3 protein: CASSATVRPTRGEQYF; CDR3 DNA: TGTGCCAGCAGTGCTACTGTTAGGCCAACCAGGGGCGAGCAGTACTTC
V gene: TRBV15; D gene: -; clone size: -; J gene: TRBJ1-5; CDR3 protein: CATSWGTLNQPQHF; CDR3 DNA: TGTGCCACCAGCTGGGGGACACTGAATCAGCCCCAGCATTTT
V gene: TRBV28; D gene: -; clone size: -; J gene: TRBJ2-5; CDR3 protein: CASTSPGREETQYF; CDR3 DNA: TGTGCCAGCACCTCCCCCGGCAGGGAAGAGACCCAGTACTTC
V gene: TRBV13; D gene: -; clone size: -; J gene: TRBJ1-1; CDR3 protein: CASIERQLNTEAFF; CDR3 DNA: TGTGCCAGCATCGAGAGGCAGTTGAACACTGAAGCTTTCTTT
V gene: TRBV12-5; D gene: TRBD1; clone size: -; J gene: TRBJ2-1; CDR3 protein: CASGLVLGQGENEQFF; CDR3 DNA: TGTGCTAGTGGTTTGGTACTAGGACAGGGTGAAAATGAGCAGTTCTTC
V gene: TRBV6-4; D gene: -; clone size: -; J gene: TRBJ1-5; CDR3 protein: CASRDPGANQPQHF; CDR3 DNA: TGTGCCAGCCGAGATCCGGGGGCCAATCAGCCCCAGCATTTT
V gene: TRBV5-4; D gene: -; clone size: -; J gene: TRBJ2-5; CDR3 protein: CASSLESVSSQYF; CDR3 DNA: TGTGCCAGCAGCTTGGAATCCGTCTCTTCCCAGTACTTC
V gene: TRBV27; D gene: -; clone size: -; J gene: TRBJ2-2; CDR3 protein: CASSSFSTGELFF; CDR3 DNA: TGTGCCAGCAGTTCTTTTAGCACCGGGGAGCTGTTTTTT
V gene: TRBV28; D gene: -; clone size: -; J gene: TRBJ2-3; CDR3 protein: CASLDTGGNVNTQYF; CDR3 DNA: TGTGCCAGCCTCGATACCGGCGGGAATGTGAATACGCAGTATTTT
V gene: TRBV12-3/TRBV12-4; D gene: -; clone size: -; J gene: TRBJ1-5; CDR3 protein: CASRSNVGQPQHF; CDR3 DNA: TGTGCCAGCAGGTCCAACGTGGGTCAGCCCCAGCATTTT
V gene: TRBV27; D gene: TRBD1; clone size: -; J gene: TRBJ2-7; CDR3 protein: CASGPDRGGPYEQYF; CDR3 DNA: TGTGCCAGCGGGCCGGACAGGGGTGGTCCCTACGAGCAGTACTTC
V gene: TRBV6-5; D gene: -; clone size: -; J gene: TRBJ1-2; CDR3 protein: CASSSGIRGANYGYTF; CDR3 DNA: TGTGCCAGCAGTTCCGGGATCAGGGGAGCTAACTATGGCTACACCTTC
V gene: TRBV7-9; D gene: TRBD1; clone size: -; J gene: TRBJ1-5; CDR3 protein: CASSLARGQYGNQPQHF; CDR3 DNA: TGTGCCAGCAGCTTAGCCAGGGGGCAATACGGCAATCAGCCCCAGCATTTT
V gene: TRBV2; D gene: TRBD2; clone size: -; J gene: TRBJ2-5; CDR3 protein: CASSETGGSQYF; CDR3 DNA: TGTGCCAGCAGTGAAACGGGGGGTAGCCAGTACTTC
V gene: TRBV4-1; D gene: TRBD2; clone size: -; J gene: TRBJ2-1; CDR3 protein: CASSQLAGVEAGEQFF; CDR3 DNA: TGCGCCAGCAGCCAACTAGCGGGAGTTGAGGCTGGAGAGCAGTTCTTC
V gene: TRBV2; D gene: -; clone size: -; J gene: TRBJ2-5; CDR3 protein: CASKAVTGQETQYF; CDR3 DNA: TGTGCCAGCAAGGCGGTTACAGGCCAAGAGACCCAGTACTTC
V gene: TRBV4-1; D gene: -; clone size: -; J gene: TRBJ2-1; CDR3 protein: CASSQDTSIYNEQFF; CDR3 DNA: TGCGCCAGCAGCCAAGATACAAGCATCTACAATGAGCAGTTCTTC
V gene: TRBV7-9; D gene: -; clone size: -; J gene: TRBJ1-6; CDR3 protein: CASSPGVLGSPLHF; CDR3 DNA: TGTGCCAGCAGCCCCGGGGTGTTGGGTTCACCCCTCCACTTT
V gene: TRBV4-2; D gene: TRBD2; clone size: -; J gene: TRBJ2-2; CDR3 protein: CASSQRLAGGLNTGELFF; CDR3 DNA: TGTGCCAGCAGCCAGAGACTAGCGGGAGGACTCAACACCGGGGAGCTGTTTTTT
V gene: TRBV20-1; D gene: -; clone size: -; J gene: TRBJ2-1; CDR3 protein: CSASPPTLELNEQFF; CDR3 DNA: TGCAGTGCTAGTCCGCCTACTTTGGAACTCAATGAGCAGTTCTTC
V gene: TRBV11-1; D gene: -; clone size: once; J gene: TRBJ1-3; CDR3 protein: CASSNTGNTIYF; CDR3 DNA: TGTGCCAGCAGCAATACTGGAAACACCATATATTTT
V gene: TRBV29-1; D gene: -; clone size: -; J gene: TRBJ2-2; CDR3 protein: CSVGEGGTGELFF; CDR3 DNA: TGCAGCGTTGGCGAGGGTGGCACCGGGGAGCTGTTTTTT
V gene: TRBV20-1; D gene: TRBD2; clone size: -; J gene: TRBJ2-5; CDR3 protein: CSASNSGRWGGETQYF; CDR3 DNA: TGCAGTGCTAGTAATAGCGGGAGATGGGGCGGGGAGACCCAGTACTTC
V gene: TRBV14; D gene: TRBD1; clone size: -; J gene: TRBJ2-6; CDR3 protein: CASSKNRYPGQGVISGANVLTF; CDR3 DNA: TGTGCCAGCAGCAAAAATCGATACCCGGGACAGGGAGTAATCTCTGGGGCCAACGTCCTGACTTTC
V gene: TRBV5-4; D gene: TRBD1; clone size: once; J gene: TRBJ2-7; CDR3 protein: CASSRDSYYEQYF; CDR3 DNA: TGTGCCAGCAGCCGGGACAGCTACTACGAGCAGTACTTC